This T cell receptor (beta chain) was profiled in a study of T cell changes during pregnancy in multiple sclerosis. Note on this clone: One junction end disagrees with the germline gene, perhaps due to a read error.

TCRdb's copy holds only in-frame clones and misses some; the assay was immunoSEQ multiplex PCR. This table holds about 40,000 clones, approximately 93% found once. The CDR3 covers 13 residues. The germline V gene encodes CDR1 SSHAT and CDR2 FNYEAQ (reference sequence). J is TRBJ2-5 and V is TRBV7-7, with TRBD1 matching over 7 bases. This specimen consisted of CD8+ T cells from peripheral blood mononuclear cells, obtained in the third trimester of pregnancy. This TCR was recovered from a female donor with multiple sclerosis, enrolled in a pregnancy study. In nucleotides, the CDR3 is TGTGCTAGCAGCAAACAGGGGACAGAGACCCAGTACTTC. Amino acids: CASSKQGTETQYF.